This TCR beta chain was recorded in a study of blood T cell repertoires in COVID-19. Study-level information: Material from acute and convalescent COVID-19 was sourced from the United States, Italy and Spain.

J was trimmed by 1 base and V by 1 base; bases with no gene match: 5. The CDR3 consists of 17 residues. Germline CDR1 is LGHDT and CDR2 is YNNKEL (reference sequence). Study processing details: Reference gene primer amplification yielded estimated nucleated cell counts. The data were produced by immunoSEQ multiplex PCR, yet TCRdb's version contains in-frame clones alone and is incomplete. D and trimming were read from the DNA, whereas the V and J calls and clone size are those reported in that table. The sample comprises around 70,000 clones, about 90% of which are singletons, and approximately 7.5% rests with the top ten.

The V gene is TRBV3-1 (or the pseudogene TRBV3-2), the J gene TRBJ2-3; 10 nucleotides match TRBD2. Sequencing was done on a sample of peripheral blood. The sequence came from a human donor in a cohort sampled during active COVID-19. DNA for the CDR3: TGTGCCAGCAGCCAAGGGTCCGGGACTAGCGGCACAGATACGCAGTATTTT. Its translation: CASSQGSGTSGTDTQYF.